The clone carrying this T cell receptor beta chain occurred a few times. What it recognizes is unknown. Per the germline V gene, CDR1 is SGDLS and CDR2 is YYNGEE. The V end was cut by 0 bases, the J end by 6 bases, with 7 bases between. The CDR3 is made up of 13 amino acids. The entry originates in a study of CD8 T cells in ankylosing spondylitis. Study-level results: Seemingly characteristic of ankylosing spondylitis blood was a TCR beta motif consisting of roughly 8 highly homologous variants.

TCRdb reprocessed the 5' RACE reads with MiXCR, giving one entry per CDR3 protein. The sample shows 700,000 or so distinct CDR3 sequences, around 19% of them seen only once. The material sequenced was blood, either unsorted or a sorted T cell fraction (not recorded which). The rearrangement joins TRBV9 to TRBJ1-5, with a tentative D call TRBD1 (5 bases). This TCR was sampled from a male donor with ankylosing spondylitis. This CDR3 reads CASSVGGVQPQHF. CDR3 nucleotides: TGTGCCAGCAGCGTAGGAGGGGTTCAGCCCCAGCATTTT.